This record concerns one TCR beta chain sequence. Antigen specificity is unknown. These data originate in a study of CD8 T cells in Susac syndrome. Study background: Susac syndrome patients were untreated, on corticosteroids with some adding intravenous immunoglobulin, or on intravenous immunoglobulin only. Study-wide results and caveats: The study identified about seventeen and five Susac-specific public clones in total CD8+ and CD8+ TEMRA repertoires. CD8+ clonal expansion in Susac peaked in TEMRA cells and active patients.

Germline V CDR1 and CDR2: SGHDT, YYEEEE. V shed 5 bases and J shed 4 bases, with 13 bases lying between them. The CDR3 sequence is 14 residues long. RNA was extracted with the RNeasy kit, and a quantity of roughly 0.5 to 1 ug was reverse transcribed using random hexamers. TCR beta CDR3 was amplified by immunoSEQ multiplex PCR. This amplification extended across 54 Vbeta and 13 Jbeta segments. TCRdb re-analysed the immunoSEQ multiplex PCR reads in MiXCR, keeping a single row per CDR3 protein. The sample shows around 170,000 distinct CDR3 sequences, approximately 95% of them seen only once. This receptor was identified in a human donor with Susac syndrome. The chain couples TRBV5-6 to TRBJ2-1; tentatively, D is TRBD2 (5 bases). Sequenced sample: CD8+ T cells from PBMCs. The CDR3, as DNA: TGTGCCAGCAGTCATACGGGGTCATACAATGAGCAGTTCTTC. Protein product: CASSHTGSYNEQFF. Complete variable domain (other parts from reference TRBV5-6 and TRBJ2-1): DAGVTQSPTHLIKTRGQQVTLRCSPKSGHDTVSWYQQALGQGPQFIFQYYEEEERQRGNFPDRFSGHQFPNYSSELNVNALLLGDSALYLCASSHTGSYNEQFFGPGTRLTVL.